This T cell receptor (beta chain) was obtained from a study of blood T cell repertoires in COVID-19. Study-wide background: COVID-19 samples, acute and convalescent, were from the United States, Italy and Spain. The cDNA or gDNA used as material had been derived from T cells, B-cell-depleted T cells, or PBMCs.

Original handling: Amplified reference gene primers provided the basis for estimating nucleated cell counts. Clones were sequenced by immunoSEQ multiplex PCR, and TCRdb holds only the in-frame ones, with some missing. The D gene and trimming were derived from the DNA, and the V and J assignments and clone size from that table. The table lists some 70,000 clones, roughly 89% of them singletons, with 8% to 10% in the top ten. J was trimmed by 9 bases and V by 4 bases; bases with no gene match: 24. Germline CDR1 and CDR2: MNHEY and SMNVEV (reference sequence). The CDR3 length is 19 residues. The receptor comes from a middle-aged man with active COVID-19. The sequencing input was peripheral blood. The rearrangement uses TRBV27 and TRBJ2-1; TRBD2 matches at 7 bases. The CDR3 region has the DNA TGTGCCAGCAGTTCTAAATGGACTAGGCTAAGCCCTGAGGCGCTTGAGCAGTTCTTC. This encodes CASSSKWTRLSPEALEQFF.